This T cell receptor (beta chain) was obtained from a study of T cells in Graves' hyperthyroidism and ophthalmopathy. Whole-study context: The blood sample was taken at first diagnosis, before treatment began.

Overall study findings and caveats: Most thyroid clonotypes with frequency above 0.001 were detected in blood. Through a model of 13 V-J features, ophthalmopathy was separated from stable hyperthyroidism.

V shed 1 base and J shed 0 bases, with 10 bases lying between them. Germline V gene data show CDR1 as LGHDT and CDR2 as YNNKEL (reference sequence). The CDR3 has 17 residues. Note on this clonotype: Its target is unknown.

The TCR beta CDR3 regions underwent amplification using RNA transcripts as the source. TCR CDR3 regions were first amplified by RT-PCR with HTBI primers. MiXCR, applied by TCRdb to the multiplex PCR reads, yields one record per CDR3 protein. The sample includes around 700,000 distinct CDR3 sequences, around 20% of them seen just once. The receptor comes from a woman aged 50 to 60 with Graves' hyperthyroidism that later progressed to Graves' ophthalmopathy. The chain joins TRBV3-1 to TRBJ1-6; D may be TRBD1 (6 bases). The specimen was blood. CDR3 sequence (DNA): TGTGCCAGCAGCCAAGTAATAGGGGGCTCCTATAATTCACCCCTCCACTTT. Amino acids: CASSQVIGGSYNSPLHF.